The rows below give T cell receptor beta chains drawn from one sample of a study of response to subunit inactivated influenza vaccine. TCRdb re-called the RT-PCR reads with MiXCR, one entry per CDR3 protein. The data contain 600,000 to 850,000 distinct CDR3 sequences, 14% of them singletons. The specimen was PBMCs from blood, collected 14 to 15 days before vaccination. The receptor set was obtained from a man over 45 who received an inactivated influenza vaccine. The CDR3 runs from the conserved cysteine through the conserved F or W. The D gene is left open where the match is weak. A clone size is listed for some rows: how often the clone was seen (once, few, many), or a class if it is expanded.

V gene	D gene	J gene	clone size	CDR3 DNA	CDR3 protein
TRBV4-2	-	TRBJ1-3	many	TGTGCCAGCAGCCAAGATCGGTCTGGTGGGAACACCATATATTTT	CASSQDRSGGNTIYF
TRBV11-1	-	TRBJ2-1	-	TGTGCCAGCAGCTTAGCAGGGAATCGGAATGAGCAGTTCTTC	CASSLAGNRNEQFF
TRBV5-6	-	TRBJ2-7	few	TGTGCCAGCAGCCCTGATGGCGGGTCCCCCTACGAGCAGTACTTC	CASSPDGGSPYEQYF
TRBV12-3/TRBV12-4	-	TRBJ2-7	-	TGTGCCAGCAGGGTAGCGGAGGGTATCTCCTACGAGCAGTACTTC	CASRVAEGISYEQYF
TRBV25-1	-	TRBJ1-1	few	TGTGCCAGCAGTGCTGGAGGGACTGAAGCTTTCTTT	CASSAGGTEAFF
TRBV12-3/TRBV12-4	-	TRBJ1-5	-	TGTGCCAGCAGTTCGTCACAGCCTCAGCCCCAGCATTTT	CASSSSQPQPQHF
TRBV7-2	-	TRBJ2-2	few	TGTGCCAGCAGGATTACGCAGAACACCGGGGAGCTGTTTTTT	CASRITQNTGELFF
TRBV5-1	-	TRBJ2-7	few	TGCGCCAGCAGCTTGGGGCACCTGAACAACGAGCAGTACTTC	CASSLGHLNNEQYF
TRBV6-1	TRBD2	TRBJ2-1	few	TGTGCCAGCAGTGCGGGAGGGGTTAGGGATGAGCAGTTCTTC	CASSAGGVRDEQFF
TRBV15	-	TRBJ2-5	-	TGTGCCACCAGCAGAGGACCCCGGGCAGGGCGAGAGACCCAGTACTTC	CATSRGPRAGRETQYF
TRBV7-2	TRBD2	TRBJ2-3	-	TGTGCCAGCAGTCTTAGCGGGGGCAGCGCTGGGCAGTATTTT	CASSLSGGSAGQYF
TRBV7-9	TRBD2	TRBJ2-7	few	TGTGCCAGCAGCTTTCTCTCACGAGCGGGGCTACATCTGGAGCAGTACTTC	CASSFLSRAGLHLEQYF
TRBV5-1	TRBD1	TRBJ1-5	few	TGCGCCAGCAGCTTGGATCCGTCGACAGGGAGACAGCCCCAGCATTTT	CASSLDPSTGRQPQHF
TRBV6-5	-	TRBJ2-3	few	TGTGCCAGCAGTTACTCGATACCAACTGCTTACACAGATACGCAGTATTTT	CASSYSIPTAYTDTQYF
TRBV24-1	-	TRBJ2-3	few	TGTGCCACCAGTTCGATCGGGAGCTGGGATACGCAGTATTTT	CATSSIGSWDTQYF
TRBV2	-	TRBJ1-5	-	TGTGCCAGCAGTGAATTCGGACACCTGAGGGGGCCCCAGCATTTT	CASSEFGHLRGPQHF
TRBV3-1	-	TRBJ1-5	-	TGTGCCAGCCCCCGTACCGGGGGTGGGCTGCCTCAGTCTAGCAATCAGCCCCAGCATTTT	CASPRTGGGLPQSSNQPQHF
TRBV12-3/TRBV12-4	-	TRBJ1-1	-	TGTGCCAGCAGTTTACCCGGGACGTACCCCATGAACACTGAAGCTTTCTTT	CASSLPGTYPMNTEAFF
TRBV6-2/TRBV6-3	-	TRBJ2-2	-	TGTGCCAGCAGTTATCTAAGCACCGGGGAGCTGTTTTTT	CASSYLSTGELFF
TRBV20-1	TRBD2	TRBJ2-7	few	TGCAGTGCTAAGGATCTAGCGGCCTCATACGAGCAGTACTTC	CSAKDLAASYEQYF
TRBV7-2	TRBD1	TRBJ1-4	few	TGTGCCAGCAGCCCAAGACAGGGGGCGCGGGAAAAACTGTTTTTT	CASSPRQGAREKLFF
TRBV7-3	TRBD1	TRBJ2-7	few	TGTGCCAGCAGCGCCATCAGAGGGACAGGTGCTCCAAAAACCTCGACACCTTACGAGCAGTACTTC	CASSAIRGTGAPKTSTPYEQYF
TRBV5-1	TRBD2	TRBJ2-3	-	TGCGCCAGCAGCCCCTGGACTAGCGGGGGCACAGATACGCAGTATTTT	CASSPWTSGGTDTQYF
TRBV4-2	-	TRBJ2-7	-	TGTGCCAGCAGCCAAGAACTAGCAGCCGGGACCGAGCAGTACTTC	CASSQELAAGTEQYF
TRBV5-6	TRBD2	TRBJ2-1	-	TGTGCCAGCACCATGGGACTAGCGGGATCACGACAGCAGTTCTTC	CASTMGLAGSRQQFF
TRBV6-2/TRBV6-3	TRBD2	TRBJ2-4	few	TGTGCCAGCAGTAAGCAGCGGGGGGGCAGAAACATTCAGTACTTC	CASSKQRGGRNIQYF
TRBV29-1	TRBD2	TRBJ2-1	many	TGCAGCGTTGCCTGGCTAGCGGGACGCAATGAGCAGTTCTTC	CSVAWLAGRNEQFF
TRBV27	-	TRBJ2-2	few	TGTGCCAGCAGCCTAACTAGGGGGAGGGCCAACACCGGGGAGCTGTTTTTT	CASSLTRGRANTGELFF
TRBV12-3/TRBV12-4	-	TRBJ2-7	many	TGTGCCAGCAGTTACACAGGAGTCTACGAGCAGTACTTC	CASSYTGVYEQYF
TRBV7-2	-	TRBJ2-1	many	TGTGCCAGCAGCTTATTGGCGCCGGGGGATGAGCAGTTCTTC	CASSLLAPGDEQFF
TRBV7-2	-	TRBJ1-2	-	TGTGCCAGCAGCACGGACAGAACTAACTATGGCTACACCTTC	CASSTDRTNYGYTF
TRBV18	-	TRBJ2-4	-	TGTGCCAGCTCGCCGACAGGAATAGCCAAAAACATTCAGTACTTC	CASSPTGIAKNIQYF
TRBV28	TRBD2	TRBJ2-3	many	TGTGCCAGCATCCGGGGGGGAAGACTAACGACAGATACGCAGTATTTT	CASIRGGRLTTDTQYF